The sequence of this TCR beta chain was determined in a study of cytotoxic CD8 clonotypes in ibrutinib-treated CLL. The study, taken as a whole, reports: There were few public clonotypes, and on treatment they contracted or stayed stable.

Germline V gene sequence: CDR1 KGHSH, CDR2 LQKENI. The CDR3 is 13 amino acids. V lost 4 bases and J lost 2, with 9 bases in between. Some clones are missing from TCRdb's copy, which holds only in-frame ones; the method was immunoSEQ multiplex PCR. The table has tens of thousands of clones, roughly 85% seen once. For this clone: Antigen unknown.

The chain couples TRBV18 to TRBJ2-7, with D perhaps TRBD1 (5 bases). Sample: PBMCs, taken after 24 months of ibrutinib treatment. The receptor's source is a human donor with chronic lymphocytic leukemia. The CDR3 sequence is CASSQDRTYEQYF. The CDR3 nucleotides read TGTGCCAGCTCACAAGACAGAACCTACGAGCAGTACTTC.